This T cell receptor (beta chain) was identified in a study of HIV-infected patients and healthy controls. The study's findings and limits: During therapy, HIV-associated CDR3s fell significantly in frequency, while CMV-associated CDR3s did not change significantly.

This clonotype was counted between two and nine times. The target antigen is unknown. cDNA was made from roughly 470 ng RNA using alpha and beta constant primers. Separate chain-specific third strand synthesis with multiplexing indices produced the alpha and beta libraries. MiXCR was run by TCRdb on the 5' RACE reads, yielding one entry per CDR3 protein. The sample shows more than 9,000 distinct CDR3 sequences, less than 7% of them seen only once. Follow-up blood was drawn about 14 weeks, roughly three months, after antiretroviral therapy began. All unsorted peripheral T cells were captured because whole blood was used without fractionation. The V and J ends lost 9 bases and 1 base, in that order; junction bases with no gene match: 3. Looked up from germline, CDR1 is LNHDA and CDR2 is SQIVND (reference sequence). The CDR3 is 13 residues long.

The rearrangement joins TRBV19 to TRBJ2-3, with 8 nucleotides matching TRBD2. This clonotype was sampled from an adult with HIV infection. The donor label of this sample is uncertain. This material consisted of blood, taken during antiretroviral therapy. For the CDR3, the DNA is TGTGCCAGCAAACTAGCGGGCACAGATACGCAGTATTTT. Residues: CASKLAGTDTQYF.